This T cell receptor (beta chain) was sequenced in a study of PD-L1 blockade in urothelial cancer. V was pared by 8 bases and J by 3 bases, with 15 bases of the junction left unmatched. This CDR3 spans 17 amino acids. Germline V lookup: CDR1 MRHNA, CDR2 SNTAGT. Time point denoted: peripheral blood 6 weeks after treatment start. TCRdb keeps only in-frame clones here, not all; method: immunoSEQ multiplex PCR. Counted here are around 110,000 clones, around 89% occurring once; the ten biggest clones make up 1.5% to 2%. The TCR originated in a man in his sixties with urothelial cancer. Specimen: PBMCs, collected around atezolizumab (anti-PD-L1) treatment. V and J are TRBV6-4 and TRBJ2-2, with TRBD2 matching over 7 bases. This chain's CDR3 is CASSASGSKRDTGELFF. The CDR3 nucleotides are TGTGCCAGCTCGGCTAGCGGCAGTAAGAGAGACACCGGGGAGCTGTTTTTT.